This TCR beta chain was captured by sequencing in a study of blood T cell repertoires in COVID-19. Adults between about 18 and 95 years of age took part from 20 to 25 US areas. Participants in the exposed group had met a COVID-19 case in the 2 weeks before joining the study. The ends were cut back, 6 bases at V and 5 bases at J, with 13 bases in the middle. Germline V lookup: CDR1 MNHEY, CDR2 SVGAGI. The CDR3 has 13 amino acids. In the original analysis: Amplification of reference gene primers was used by the study to estimate nucleated cell counts. TCRdb's table, derived via immunoSEQ multiplex PCR, lists solely in-frame clones and lacks some. For V, J and clone size, that table is used; D and trimming come from the DNA. Of about 280,000 clones in the sample, roughly 80% were seen once.

This receptor was taken from a middle-aged man who had been exposed to COVID-19. Source material: PBMCs or T cells enriched from blood (not recorded which). The chain carries TRBV6-5 and TRBJ1-2; the D is unclear. For the CDR3, the DNA is TGTGCCAGCAGCCGCAATAGCGGTTATGGCTACACCTTC. Its protein is CASSRNSGYGYTF.